The 14 T cell receptor beta chains presented below share a single source sample, sequenced in a study of OX40 agonist ivuxolimab in advanced cancers. The table came from immunoSEQ multiplex PCR; TCRdb's copy has only in-frame clones and leaves some out. Of tens of thousands of clones listed, 85% to 90% are singletons. The specimen was CD4+ or CD8+ T cells sorted from blood, collected in a trial of the OX40 agonist ivuxolimab. These receptors were obtained from an adult with an advanced solid tumor such as melanoma, head and neck, liver or kidney cancer.

This clone came up a few times. V and J are TRBV29-1 and TRBJ2-5; TRBD1 matches at 7 bases. Germline V lookup: CDR1 SQVTM, CDR2 ANQGSEA. The CDR3 runs 12 residues. After removal of 3 bases from V and 2 bases from J, the junction contained 0 bases not matched to a gene. CDR3 protein: CSVEGQQETQYF. The CDR3 coding sequence is TGCAGCGTTGAGGGACAGCAAGAGACCCAGTACTTC.

V is TRBV6-5 and J is TRBJ1-2, with TRBD1 matching over 8 bases. The germline V gene has CDR1 MNHEY and CDR2 SVGAGI. This CDR3 contains 13 residues. V gave up 5 bases and J gave up 4 bases; unmatched junction bases: 3. The CDR3 reads CASSPGGGYGYTF. The CDR3 DNA reads as TGTGCCAGCAGTCCAGGGGGCGGCTATGGCTACACCTTC.

The chain is built from TRBV2 and TRBJ2-2; D may be TRBD1 (5 bases). V lost 4 bases, J lost 8 bases, and 20 bases lay in between. The CDR3 totals 16 residues. The germline CDR1 and CDR2 sequences are SNHLY and FYNNEI. CDR3 bases: TGTGCCAGCAGTGCAACAGAGACAGCCCAAGGGGGGGAGCTGTTTTTT. Protein product: CASSATETAQGGELFF.

The J gene is TRBJ1-2, the V gene TRBV7-9, with 7 bases aligning to TRBD1. Germline CDR1 SEHNR, CDR2 FQNEAQ (reference sequence). Trimming took 1 base from V and 5 from J; bases not matched to a gene: 10. This CDR3 spans 16 amino acids. The CDR3 reads CASSLGLGDRTYGYTF. The CDR3 nucleotides read TGTGCCAGCAGCTTAGGGCTCGGGGACAGAACGTATGGCTACACCTTC.

The rearrangement uses TRBV6-5 and TRBJ2-3, with TRBD2 identical over 7 bases. This CDR3 spans 15 amino acids. Germline assignment: CDR1 MNHEY and CDR2 SVGAGI. Germline trimming cut 6 bases from V and 2 bases from J; bases unmatched to any gene: 8. The CDR3 loop is CASRLWGGATDTQYF. The CDR3 bases are TGTGCCAGCAGACTATGGGGGGGTGCCACAGATACGCAGTATTTT.

This clone was recorded only once. CDR3 bases: TGTGCCAGCAGGGGGCAGATAGGTCAGCCCCAGCATTTT. It encodes CASRGQIGQPQHF. The rearrangement uses TRBV6-6 and TRBJ1-5; TRBD1 is a possible D gene (5 bases). Germline values: CDR1 MNHNY, CDR2 SVGAGI (reference sequence). The CDR3 extends over 13 amino acids. V lost 6 bases, J lost 6 bases, and 12 bases lay in between.

A word on this clone: One end of the junction fails to match germline, which may point to a read error. This chain links TRBV18 with TRBJ1-1; 7 nucleotides line up with TRBD1. This CDR3 region has 15 residues. From germline, CDR1 is KGHSH and CDR2 LQKENI. The CDR3 nucleotides read TGTGCCGGCTCACCCGGAGGGACAGTATACACTGAAGCTTTCTTT. Translated, it gives CAGSPGGTVYTEAFF.

V and J are TRBV5-1 and TRBJ2-5; 8 bases map to TRBD1. This CDR3 region has 14 residues. The trim removed 7 bases at V and 4 bases at J, leaving 9 bases unmatched. CDR1 is SGHRS, CDR2 YFSETQ, per germline. The CDR3 DNA follows: TGCGCCAGCCATCCCGACAGGGGAGGAGAGACCCAGTACTTC. Its protein is CASHPDRGGETQYF. The full variable domain, in which reference TRBV5-1 and TRBJ2-5 provide the parts outside the CDR3, is KAGVTQTPRYLIKTRGQQVTLSCSPISGHRSVSWYQQTPGQGLQFLFEYFSETQRNKGNFPGRFSGRQFSNSRSEMNVSTLELGDSALYLCASHPDRGGETQYFGPGTRLLVL.

The J gene is TRBJ1-5, the V gene TRBV7-2; 9 nucleotides agree with TRBD1. CDR1 SGHTA and CDR2 FQGNSA come from the germline V gene. V gave up 5 bases and J gave up 7 bases; unmatched junction bases: 3. This CDR3 comprises 13 residues. CDR3 in amino acids: CASSLGQGQPQHF. CDR3 in DNA: TGTGCCAGCAGCCTGGGACAGGGACAGCCCCAGCATTTT.

In DNA, the CDR3 is TGTGCCAGCAGCTTGTTGAGCGCCCAAGAGACCCAGTACTTC. This encodes CASSLLSAQETQYF. This rearrangement joins TRBV5-6 to TRBJ2-5; D is uncertain. V was trimmed by 1 base and J by 1 base, leaving 8 bases between them. Germline CDR1 SGHDT, CDR2 YYEEEE. This CDR3 comprises 14 residues.

The gene calls are TRBV18 and TRBJ1-5, with D possibly TRBD1 on 6 matching bases. The CDR3 consists of 16 residues. CDR1 KGHSH and CDR2 LQKENI come from the germline V gene. Trimming removed 2 bases at V and 0 bases at J, with 11 bases between. The CDR3 region has the DNA TGTGCCAGCTCACCAACGGGGACATCTAGCAATCAGCCCCAGCATTTT. It encodes CASSPTGTSSNQPQHF.

The gene calls are TRBV11-2 and TRBJ2-1, with D unresolved. V was trimmed by 0 bases and J by 9 bases, leaving 3 bases between them. CDR1 and CDR2 from the germline V gene are SGHAT and FQNNGV. The CDR3 runs 11 residues. Here the CDR3 reads CASSLDSEQFF. For the CDR3, the DNA is TGTGCCAGCAGCTTAGACAGTGAGCAGTTCTTC.

The CDR3 DNA reads TGTGCCAGCTCACCCCGAACCGGGGACAGGGTGAACACTGAAGCTTTCTTT. Residues: CASSPRTGDRVNTEAFF. The V call is TRBV18, the J call TRBJ1-1; 9 bases align to TRBD1. V shed 3 bases and J 0 bases; nucleotides not matched to a gene: 8. This CDR3 has 17 amino acids. Germline CDR1 is KGHSH and CDR2 is LQKENI.

The J gene is TRBJ2-7, the V gene TRBV28, with D uncertain. The V and J ends lost 1 base and 2 bases respectively, with 9 bases between them. CDR1 is MDHEN, CDR2 SYDVKM, per germline. The CDR3 is 14 amino acids. Here the CDR3 DNA reads TGTGCCAGCAGTTTATCGTGGCAGGCCTACGAGCAGTACTTC. Translating it yields CASSLSWQAYEQYF.